This entry lists 3 T cell receptor beta chains sequenced from one sample in a study of neoadjuvant nivolumab and ipilimumab in lung cancer. Method: immunoSEQ multiplex PCR; TCRdb's copy keeps in-frame clones and lacks some. Here the sample spans roughly 30,000 clones, 90% being singletons. This sample comprised peripheral blood, obtained after neoadjuvant nivolumab, alone or with ipilimumab, at or shortly before surgery. The receptors were gathered from an adult with non-small cell lung cancer.

In this sample, this clone turned up once. The J gene is TRBJ2-2, the V gene TRBV5-4, with unresolved D. Trimming left V 4 bases short and J 1 base short, with 8 bases between. Germline V CDR1 and CDR2: SGHNT, YYREEE (reference sequence). The CDR3 totals 14 residues. The chain's CDR3 is CASSPGRNTGELFF. CDR3 DNA sequence: TGTGCCAGCAGCCCTGGACGGAACACCGGGGAGCTGTTTTTT. Full variable domain (rest looked up from reference TRBV5-4 and TRBJ2-2): ETGVTQSPTHLIKTRGQQVTLRCSSQSGHNTVSWYQQALGQGPQFIFQYYREEENGRGNFPPRFSGLQFPNYSSELNVNALELDDSALYLCASSPGRNTGELFFGEGSRLTVL.

The chain joins TRBV18 to TRBJ1-5; TRBD1 might be the D (6 bases). Trimming removed 3 bases from V and 2 bases from J, with 11 bases in between. The CDR3 has 15 amino acids. CDR1 and CDR2 from the germline V gene are KGHSH and LQKENI. The CDR3 loop reads CASSPQAGGNQPQHF. The CDR3 DNA follows: TGTGCCAGCTCACCCCAGGCAGGGGGCAATCAGCCCCAGCATTTT.

The chain combines TRBV7-6 with TRBJ2-2; D call uncertain. In germline, CDR1 is SGHVS, CDR2 FNYEAQ. The CDR3 totals 14 residues. V was pared by 5 bases and J by 0 bases, with 7 bases between. The CDR3 region is CASSPSANTGELFF. The CDR3 coding sequence is TGTGCCAGCAGCCCATCGGCGAACACCGGGGAGCTGTTTTTT.